The 14 T cell receptor beta chains reported below all come from one sample, sequenced in a study of blood T cell repertoires in COVID-19 (dated by TCRdb to 2020 to 2021). To prepare the library, the immunoSEQ multiplex PCR assay was applied. Held by TCRdb, this immuneACCESS table contains in-frame sequences only and omits some clones. Under half of the omission traces to an unresolved V gene where checked; the cause of the rest is unknown. Present in this sample are around 31,000 clones, about 89% of which were seen just once. The leading ten clones occupy under 4% of the sample. Sequenced sample: peripheral blood. The receptors derive from a man aged 60 to 69 with acute or convalescent COVID-19.

The V call is TRBV3-1 (or the pseudogene TRBV3-2), the J call TRBJ2-1; D may be TRBD2 (5 bases). This CDR3 is built from 16 residues. V was trimmed by 4 bases and J by 0 bases, leaving 13 bases between them. The germline V gene has CDR1 LGHDT and CDR2 YNNKEL (reference sequence). The CDR3 sequence: CASSPLAPSSYNEQFF. CDR3 nucleotide sequence: TGTGCCAGCAGCCCCTTAGCGCCGAGCTCCTACAATGAGCAGTTCTTC.

The chain uses TRBV6-5 and TRBJ2-1; TRBD2 aligns across 11 bases. Germline V gives CDR1 MNHEY, CDR2 SVGAGI. The CDR3 runs 14 residues. J gave up 6 bases and V 6 bases, and 4 bases lay outside the gene matches. CDR3 in DNA: TGTGCCAGCAGCGGGGGACTAGCGGCCAATGAGCAGTTCTTC. Amino acid sequence: CASSGGLAANEQFF.

The chain combines TRBV9 with TRBJ1-6, with 10 bases fitting TRBD1. The CDR3 is 19 amino acids. Looked up from germline, CDR1 is SGDLS and CDR2 is YYNGEE. V lost 2 bases and J lost 6; bases outside the gene matches: 14. The CDR3 region is CASSVHANRRDRGNSPLHF. As DNA, the CDR3 is TGTGCCAGCAGCGTTCACGCCAACCGCCGGGACAGGGGTAATTCACCCCTCCACTTT.

The rearrangement uses TRBV6-5 and TRBJ2-1, with D possibly TRBD2 on 6 matching bases. Deletions cut 0 bases from V and 9 bases from J, with 12 bases between. Germline CDR1 reads MNHEY; CDR2 reads SVGAGI. The CDR3 consists of 14 residues. The CDR3 is CASSYSAGRTEQFF. DNA for the CDR3: TGTGCCAGCAGTTACTCCGCGGGAAGGACTGAGCAGTTCTTC.

V is TRBV7-2 and J is TRBJ2-3, with D tentatively TRBD2 (6 bases). The V end lost 2 bases, the J end lost 2 bases, and 11 bases lay between the germline ends. The V gene's germline CDR1 is SGHTA and CDR2 FQGNSA. The CDR3 covers 15 residues. CDR3 protein: CASSLSGVSTDTQYF. The CDR3 DNA reads TGTGCCAGCAGCTTATCGGGGGTATCCACAGATACGCAGTATTTT.

This CDR3 is CASRKGQQETQYF. The CDR3 DNA is TGTGCCAGCAGGAAGGGACAGCAAGAGACCCAGTACTTC. The genes are TRBV2 and TRBJ2-5; 7 bases line up with TRBD1. The CDR3 extends over 13 amino acids. Germline assignment: CDR1 SNHLY and CDR2 FYNNEI. V shed 6 bases and J 2 bases; nucleotides not matched to a gene: 3.

The J gene is TRBJ2-1, the V gene TRBV4-1; 8 bases map to TRBD2. CDR3 size: 17 residues. CDR1 and CDR2 from the germline V gene are MGHRA and YSYEKL. The V and J ends lost 1 base and 2 bases, in that order; junction bases with no gene match: 7. The CDR3 region is CASSQARAGVPYNEQFF. DNA of the CDR3: TGCGCCAGCAGCCAAGCCCGAGCGGGAGTACCCTACAATGAGCAGTTCTTC.

This sequence joins TRBV4-3 and TRBJ1-5; D not resolved. Per germline, CDR1 LGHNA and CDR2 YSLEER. The V end lost 0 bases, the J end lost 7 bases, and 7 bases lay between the germline ends. This CDR3 is built from 13 residues. CDR3: CASSQDQRQPQHF. The CDR3 DNA reads as TGCGCCAGCAGCCAAGATCAACGGCAGCCCCAGCATTTT.

This clone was picked up one time. CDR3 in DNA: TGTGCCAGCCTGATGGAGATCCCCCAAGAGACCCAGTACTTC. Translation: CASLMEIPQETQYF. The chain employs TRBV2 and TRBJ2-5, with no clear D. Germline CDR1 is SNHLY and CDR2 is FYNNEI. Trimming left V 8 bases short and J 1 base short, with 14 bases between. This CDR3 comprises 14 residues. Using reference TRBV2 and TRBJ2-5 for the parts outside the CDR3, the full variable domain is EPEVTQTPSHQVTQMGQEVILRCVPISNHLYFYWYRQILGQKVEFLVSFYNNEISEKSEIFDDQFSVERPDGSNFTLKIRSTKLEDSAMYFCASLMEIPQETQYFGPGTRLLVL.

The chain recombines TRBV5-1 with TRBJ1-2; unclear D gene. This CDR3 region has 16 residues. The germline V and J ends were trimmed by 0 bases and 2 bases, with 14 bases remaining between them. Germline V gene data show CDR1 as SGHRS and CDR2 as YFSETQ. The CDR3 nucleotides are TGCGCCAGCAGCTTGGGTGACTTCACGACCAACTATGGCTACACCTTC. Translating gives CASSLGDFTTNYGYTF.

V gene TRBV24-1 combines with J gene TRBJ2-1; possible D gene TRBD1, 5 bases. V lost 4 bases and J 7 bases, leaving 16 bases between the germline ends. This CDR3 has 15 residues. Germline V gene lookup returns CDR1 KGHDR and CDR2 SFDVKD. CDR3: CATSEAGSKGNEQFF. The CDR3 DNA is TGTGCCACCAGTGAGGCCGGGTCCAAGGGGAATGAGCAGTTCTTC.

V gene TRBV19 combines with J gene TRBJ2-3, with 12 positions matching TRBD2. CDR3 size: 15 residues. Germline V gene lookup returns CDR1 LNHDA and CDR2 SQIVND (reference sequence). With V trimmed by 4 bases and J by 6 bases, 5 bases remained unmatched. In DNA, the CDR3 is TGTGCCAGTAGTACAACTAGCGGGAGGACCGATACGCAGTATTTT. It yields the protein CASSTTSGRTDTQYF.

V gene TRBV27 combines with J gene TRBJ1-1, with 7 nucleotides matching TRBD1. In germline, CDR1 is MNHEY, CDR2 SMNVEV (reference sequence). This CDR3 region has 13 residues. J gave up 6 bases and V 3 bases, and 4 bases lay outside the gene matches. Written as DNA, the CDR3 is TGTGCCAGCAGTTTCAGGGGGATGGCTGAAGCTTTCTTT. It codes for CASSFRGMAEAFF.

The rearrangement links TRBV18 to TRBJ1-1; 7 nucleotides line up with TRBD1. The CDR3 runs to 14 residues. The junction had 6 bases not matched to a gene; V was cut back by 5 bases and J by 3 bases. Germline loops: CDR1 KGHSH, CDR2 LQKENI. CDR3 nucleotides: TGTGCCAGCTCATCGACAGGGATGGACACTGAAGCTTTCTTT. This encodes CASSSTGMDTEAFF.